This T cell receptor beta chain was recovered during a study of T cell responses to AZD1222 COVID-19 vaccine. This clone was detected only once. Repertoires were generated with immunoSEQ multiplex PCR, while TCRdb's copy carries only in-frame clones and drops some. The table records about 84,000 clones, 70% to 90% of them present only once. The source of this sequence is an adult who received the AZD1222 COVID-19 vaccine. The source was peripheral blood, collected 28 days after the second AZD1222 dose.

CDR3 bases: TGTGCCACCAGCAGGGAGCGGGCGAGGAACACTGAAGCTTTCTTT. It translates to CATSRERARNTEAFF. The chain carries TRBV15 and TRBJ1-1, with D unresolved. This CDR3 region has 15 residues. Trimming stripped 3 bases from V and 1 base from J, with 12 bases between. CDR1 and CDR2 from the germline V gene are LNHNV and YYDKDF (reference sequence).